This TCR beta chain was retrieved from a study of T cell repertoires in aging, cancer and after chemotherapy. Study summary: Patients with glioblastoma brain tumors were sampled before and after temozolomide-based therapy.

Multiplex touch-down PCR with TRB-A/B primers amplified rearranged V-D-J TRB sequences. TCRdb itself ran the multiplex PCR reads through MiXCR, one entry per CDR3 protein. The sample holds about 5,300 distinct CDR3 sequences, about 30% seen once. The table lists this clonotype with a few counts. Its cognate antigen is unknown. The germline CDR1 and CDR2 sequences are MNHGY and SAAAGT. This CDR3 has 18 amino acids. J lost 0 bases, V lost 6 bases, and 16 bases had no gene match. Peripheral blood genomic DNA, not sorted cells or RNA, was the template. General study points: In each cancer cohort, median generation probability increased across chemotherapy, suggesting thymic output rebounded. Healthy donors lost TCR diversity with age mainly through richness, cancer patients through richness and evenness. Age-matched healthy donors had significantly more diverse, less clonal blood TCR repertoires than untreated cancer patients.

The source material was blood. V gene TRBV6-8 combines with J gene TRBJ1-1; TRBD1 agrees at 7 bases. The receptor comes from a human donor with a solid tumor. DNA for the CDR3: TGTGCCAGCAGCCCGGACGAGAAACCGGGACAGCTGAACACTGAAGCTTTCTTT. It specifies CASSPDEKPGQLNTEAFF.